This T cell receptor (beta chain) was captured by sequencing in a study of cytomegalovirus exposure and HLA in healthy donors. Researchers ran the PCR with 60 Vbeta and 13 Jbeta primers. Clones were sequenced by immunoSEQ multiplex PCR, and TCRdb holds only the in-frame ones, with some missing. This sample has over 150,000 clones, with 80% found just once. Each donor was nominally healthy when sampled (though unrecorded immune exposures were likely). Sequenced: PBMCs. The sequence was obtained from a man between 18 and 35 years old in good health and CMV-seropositive.

The CDR3 DNA reads TGTGCCAGCAGTTTTTGGAGGGGGGGTTTTAACACTGAAGCTTTCTTT. Amino acids: CASSFWRGGFNTEAFF. The V call is TRBV27, the J call TRBJ1-1; possibly TRBD1 for D (6 bases). V lost 3 bases and J lost 2, with 16 bases in between. CDR3 length equals 16 residues. Germline V lookup: CDR1 MNHEY, CDR2 SMNVEV (reference sequence).